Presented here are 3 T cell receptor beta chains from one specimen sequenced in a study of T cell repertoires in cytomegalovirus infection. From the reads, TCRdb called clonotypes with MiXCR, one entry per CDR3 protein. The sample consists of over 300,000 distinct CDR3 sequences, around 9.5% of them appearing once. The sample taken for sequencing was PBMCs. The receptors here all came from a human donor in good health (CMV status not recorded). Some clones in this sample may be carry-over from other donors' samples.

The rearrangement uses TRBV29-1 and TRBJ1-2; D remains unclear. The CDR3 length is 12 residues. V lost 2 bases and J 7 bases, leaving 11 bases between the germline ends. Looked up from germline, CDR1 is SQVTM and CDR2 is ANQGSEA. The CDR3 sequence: CSVELGRGGYTF. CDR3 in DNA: TGCAGCGTTGAACTGGGAAGAGGTGGCTACACCTTC. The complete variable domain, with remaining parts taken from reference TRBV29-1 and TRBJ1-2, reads SAVISQKPSRDICQRGTSLTIQCQVDSQVTMMFWYRQQPGQSLTLIATANQGSEATYESGFVIDKFPISRPNLTFSTLTVSNMSPEDSSIYLCSVELGRGGYTFGSGTRLTVV.

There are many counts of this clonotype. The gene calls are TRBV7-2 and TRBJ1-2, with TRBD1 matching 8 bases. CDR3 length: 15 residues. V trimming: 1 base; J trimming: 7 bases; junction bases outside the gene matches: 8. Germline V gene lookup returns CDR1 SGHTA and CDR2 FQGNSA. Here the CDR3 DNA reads TGTGCCAGCAGCTTAGTCGGGGGCAGGGGGCTTGGCTACACCTTC. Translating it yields CASSLVGGRGLGYTF.

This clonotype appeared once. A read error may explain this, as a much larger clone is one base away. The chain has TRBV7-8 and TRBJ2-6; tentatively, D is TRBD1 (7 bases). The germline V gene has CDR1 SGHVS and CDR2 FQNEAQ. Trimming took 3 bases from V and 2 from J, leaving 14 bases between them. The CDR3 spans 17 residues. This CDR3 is CASSFRGEPTGANVLTF. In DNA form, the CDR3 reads TGTGCCAGCAGCTTCAGGGGGGAGCCCACTGGGGCCAACGTCCTGACTTTC.